This section outlines one T cell receptor beta chain sequence together with its context. The target antigen is unknown. The sample belongs to a study of cytomegalovirus exposure and HLA in healthy donors. Across the whole study: Of all 370 or so donors who were genotyped, roughly 83% belonged to the Caucasian-associated ancestry cluster. Study-level findings and limits: The study designated 164 TCR beta chains cytomegalovirus-associated.

Losses at the gene ends were 4 bases for V and 0 bases for J; bases not matched to a gene: 12. CDR3 length equals 17 residues. Germline CDR1 and CDR2: LNHDA and SQIVND (reference sequence). PCR used 60 Vbeta primers and 13 Jbeta primers. Profiled with immunoSEQ multiplex PCR; TCRdb holds only in-frame clones, not every one. The sample yields approximately 150,000 clones, approximately 80% seen once. The receptor was isolated from a female donor in good health and CMV-seronegative. Sequencing was carried out using PBMCs. The chain joins TRBV19 to TRBJ2-7; 7 bases align to TRBD2. The CDR3 spells CASSSSPVERGSYEQYF. The CDR3 DNA sequence: TGTGCCAGTAGTAGCTCTCCCGTTGAGCGGGGCTCCTACGAGCAGTACTTC.